Sequencing of this T cell receptor (beta chain) was carried out in a study of shared clonotypes between healthy human individuals. Overall study findings and caveats: Across a handful of donors, naive CD4 shared 5% to 6%, naive CD8 around 3.8%, memory CD4 approximately 2.5%, memory CD8 around 0.42%. Naive subsets generally had larger estimated richness than memory subsets.

Trimming stripped 1 base from V and 3 bases from J, with 13 bases between. Germline-derived CDR1 and CDR2 are SGHNT and YYREEE (reference sequence). CDR3 length: 15 residues. TCRdb keeps only in-frame clones here, not all; method: immunoSEQ multiplex PCR. The sample carries around 1,100,000 clones, around 77% recorded once. With respect to this clone: Its target is unknown.

This receptor was taken from a man younger than 35 in good health. Some clones in this sample may be carry-over from other donors' samples. V usage is TRBV5-4 and J usage is TRBJ1-2; D possibly corresponds to TRBD1 (6 bases). Sequenced material: memory CD4+ T cells from PBMCs. The subset here: CD45RA-negative fraction. DNA for the CDR3: TGTGCCAGCAGCTTGAAACAGGGTGGGGACTATGGCTACACCTTC. Translating gives CASSLKQGGDYGYTF.